What follows are 17 T cell receptor beta chains derived from one specimen sequenced in a study of T cell responses to AZD1222 COVID-19 vaccine. TCRdb's table, derived via immunoSEQ multiplex PCR, lists solely in-frame clones and lacks some. This sample has some 100,000 clones, with roughly 86% found just once. The material was peripheral blood, obtained 28 days after the second AZD1222 dose. Receptors originate from an adult who received the AZD1222 COVID-19 vaccine.

In its sample, this clone was seen once. The genes are TRBV15 and TRBJ2-1; possible D gene TRBD1, 6 bases. CDR3 length: 16 residues. V lost 0 bases to trimming and J lost 2 bases, with 11 bases between them. Germline CDR1 reads LNHNV; CDR2 reads YYDKDF (reference sequence). The CDR3 DNA reads TGTGCCACCAGCAGAGAGAGGGGGTTCCCCTACAATGAGCAGTTCTTC. Its protein is CATSRERGFPYNEQFF.

This clone was detected only a few times. This rearrangement joins TRBV21-1 to TRBJ1-4; no DNA check was done on the table's D call, TRBD1. TRBV21-1 counts as a pseudogene. CDR3 size: 16 residues. The CDR3 bases are TGTGCCAGCAGCAAAGAGGGACAGGAGTCAAATGAAAAACTGTTTTTT. Its translation is CASSKEGQESNEKLFF.

CDR3: CASDGTEAFF. As DNA, the CDR3 is TGTGCCAGCGATGGAACTGAAGCTTTCTTT. The V and J genes are TRBV7-9 and TRBJ1-1; D unclear. CDR3 size: 10 residues. CDR1 and CDR2 from the germline V gene are SEHNR and FQNEAQ (reference sequence). The V gene lost 8 bases and the J gene lost 5 bases, with 6 bases spanning the gap.

This clone came up once. The CDR3 loop reads CASSQDPGAAGEAEQFF. CDR3 sequence (DNA): TGTGCCAGCAGCCAAGATCCCGGGGCAGCGGGAGAGGCTGAGCAGTTCTTC. The chain has TRBV4-2 and TRBJ2-1; 8 bases are a match to TRBD2. The V and J ends lost 0 bases and 9 bases, in that order; junction bases with no gene match: 13. Germline CDR1 LGHNA, CDR2 YNFKEQ. This CDR3 region has 17 residues.

This clone was counted ten times or more. This chain joins TRBV19 and TRBJ2-7, with TRBD1 matching 7 bases. The CDR3 is 13 residues long. Germline V lookup: CDR1 LNHDA, CDR2 SQIVND (reference sequence). The trim removed 1 base at V and 6 bases at J, leaving 3 bases unmatched. CDR3 in amino acids: CASSIGTGGEQYF. CDR3 nucleotides: TGTGCCAGTAGTATAGGGACAGGAGGCGAGCAGTACTTC.

The chain couples TRBV11-1 to TRBJ1-2; D is unresolved. V was trimmed by 5 bases and J by 4 bases, leaving 11 bases between them. This CDR3 has 13 amino acids. Per germline, CDR1 SGHAT and CDR2 FQDESV (reference sequence). This chain's CDR3 is CASSQGRVYGYTF. In DNA, the CDR3 is TGTGCCAGCAGCCAAGGACGGGTCTATGGCTACACCTTC.

J is TRBJ1-5 and V is TRBV2; D is uncertain. The CDR3 length is 15 residues. V shed 6 bases and J shed 4 bases, with 16 bases lying between them. From germline, CDR1 is SNHLY and CDR2 FYNNEI. CDR3 DNA: TGTGCCAGCAGCCCCTACGACCCTCGGAATCAGCCCCAGCATTTT. It encodes CASSPYDPRNQPQHF.

This chain links TRBV4-1 with TRBJ1-1, with D unresolved. Looked up from germline, CDR1 is MGHRA and CDR2 is YSYEKL. V gave up 2 bases and J gave up 1 base, with 11 bases separating them. The CDR3 runs 15 residues. The CDR3 reads CASSQLLQPNTEAFF. The CDR3, as DNA: TGCGCCAGCAGCCAACTTTTGCAGCCGAACACTGAAGCTTTCTTT.

This chain uses TRBV7-9 with TRBJ1-1; 7 positions match TRBD1. The V segment lost 5 bases and the J segment 0 bases; nucleotides outside the gene matches: 3. Germline lookup yields CDR1 SEHNR and CDR2 FQNEAQ (reference sequence). The CDR3 extends over 14 amino acids. The CDR3 sequence is CASSLQGLNTEAFF. DNA of the CDR3: TGTGCCAGCAGCCTACAGGGGTTGAACACTGAAGCTTTCTTT.

The V and J genes are TRBV28 and TRBJ1-2; possible D gene TRBD1, 6 bases. V was cut by 7 bases and J by 3 bases, with 12 bases left in between. This CDR3 has 13 residues. The germline CDR1 and CDR2 sequences are MDHEN and SYDVKM. In DNA, the CDR3 is TGTGCCAGCAAAACGGGGGGCCACTATGGCTACACCTTC. It encodes CASKTGGHYGYTF.

V is TRBV5-1 and J is TRBJ2-2; 13 bases line up with TRBD2. The CDR3 is 15 amino acids. Germline V gene sequence: CDR1 SGHRS, CDR2 YFSETQ. The V gene end was trimmed by 3 bases and the J gene end by 6 bases; junction bases not matched to a gene: 2. CDR3 protein: CASSSGTSGAGELFF. CDR3 sequence (DNA): TGCGCCAGCAGCTCGGGGACTAGCGGGGCCGGGGAGCTGTTTTTT.

This clone was found once. V is TRBV18 and J is TRBJ2-1, with D possibly being TRBD1 (6 bases). This CDR3 has 13 amino acids. The V end lost 3 bases, the J end lost 6 bases, and 9 bases lay between the germline ends. Germline lookup yields CDR1 KGHSH and CDR2 LQKENI. CDR3 amino acids: CASSPLRGNEQFF. CDR3 coding DNA: TGTGCCAGCTCACCCCTCAGGGGCAATGAGCAGTTCTTC.

The V gene is TRBV7-2, the J gene TRBJ1-2; the D gene is possibly TRBD1 (5 bases). The V gene's germline CDR1 is SGHTA and CDR2 FQGNSA. The V and J ends lost 2 bases and 1 base respectively, with 11 bases between them. The CDR3 sequence is 15 residues long. The CDR3 loop is CASSLSPGLNYGYTF. In nucleotides, the CDR3 is TGTGCCAGCAGCTTATCCCCAGGGCTTAACTATGGCTACACCTTC. The full variable domain, rest sourced from reference TRBV7-2 and TRBJ1-2, is GAGVSQSPSNKVTEKGKDVELRCDPISGHTALYWYRQSLGQGLEFLIYFQGNSAPDKSGLPSDRFSAERTGGSVSTLTIQRTQQEDSAVYLCASSLSPGLNYGYTFGSGTRLTVV.

V is TRBV6-5 and J is TRBJ1-1, with D maybe TRBD1 (6 bases). Germline values: CDR1 MNHEY, CDR2 SVGAGI. The CDR3 extends over 16 amino acids. Trimming took 4 bases from V and 4 from J, leaving 19 bases between them. The DNA for the CDR3 is TGTGCCAGCAGTTCGACCAGATGGGGGACAAGCACTGAAGCTTTCTTT. Its translation is CASSSTRWGTSTEAFF.

V gene TRBV5-1 combines with J gene TRBJ2-7; possible D gene TRBD2, 6 bases. Germline V lookup: CDR1 SGHRS, CDR2 YFSETQ. The germline V and J ends were trimmed by 5 bases and 5 bases, with 20 bases remaining between them. This CDR3 contains 15 residues. The DNA for the CDR3 is TGCGCCAGCAGTAAAACCGGGGGAAATCCCCACGAGCAGTACTTC. This codes for CASSKTGGNPHEQYF. Drawing the rest from reference TRBV5-1 and TRBJ2-7, the complete variable domain is KAGVTQTPRYLIKTRGQQVTLSCSPISGHRSVSWYQQTPGQGLQFLFEYFSETQRNKGNFPGRFSGRQFSNSRSEMNVSTLELGDSALYLCASSKTGGNPHEQYFGPGTRLTVT.

This chain joins TRBV3-1 (or the pseudogene TRBV3-2) and TRBJ1-1; tentative D call: TRBD1 (6 bases). The V gene lost 1 base and the J gene lost 5 bases, with 11 bases spanning the gap. The CDR3 consists of 14 residues. The germline V gene encodes CDR1 LGHDT and CDR2 YNNKEL (reference sequence). CDR3 region: CASSQGGAGTEAFF. CDR3 bases: TGTGCCAGCAGCCAAGGGGGGGCGGGGACTGAAGCTTTCTTT.

The V call is TRBV28, the J call TRBJ1-6; D is unresolved. V lost 7 bases and J 6 bases, leaving 10 bases between the germline ends. The germline V gene has CDR1 MDHEN and CDR2 SYDVKM. The CDR3 extends over 13 amino acids. The chain's CDR3 is CASTEGFNSPLHF. In nucleotides, the CDR3 is TGTGCCAGCACAGAAGGTTTTAATTCACCCCTCCACTTT.